A single sample gave rise to the 32 T cell receptor beta chains below, sequenced in a study of OX40 agonist ivuxolimab in advanced cancers. Here immunoSEQ multiplex PCR was the method, and the copy in TCRdb shows in-frame clones only, minus some. This sample carries 30,000 or so clones, roughly nine tenths of them seen once, and the ten largest clones take about 26%. Material: CD4+ or CD8+ T cells sorted from blood, obtained in a trial of the OX40 agonist ivuxolimab. These receptors were obtained from an adult with an advanced solid tumor such as melanoma, head and neck, liver or kidney cancer.

V is TRBV2 and J is TRBJ1-5, with a possible D match to TRBD1 (6 bases). The V end lost 0 bases, the J end lost 5 bases, and 17 bases lay between the germline ends. The CDR3 totals 17 residues. The germline V gene encodes CDR1 SNHLY and CDR2 FYNNEI. In nucleotides, the CDR3 is TGTGCCAGCAGTGAAGCGCTAGGACAGAACTTAGATCAGCCCCAGCATTTT. It codes for CASSEALGQNLDQPQHF.

This chain joins TRBV7-3 and TRBJ2-3; D is uncertain. The germline V and J ends were trimmed by 1 base and 0 bases, with 2 bases remaining between them. CDR1 is SGHTA, CDR2 FQGTGA, per germline. This CDR3 region has 13 residues. CDR3 coding DNA: TGTGCCAGCAGCTTAATTAGCACAGATACGCAGTATTTT. Translated, it gives CASSLISTDTQYF. The full variable domain, rest sourced from reference TRBV7-3 and TRBJ2-3, is GAGVSQTPSNKVTEKGKYVELRCDPISGHTALYWYRQSLGQGPEFLIYFQGTGAADDSGLPNDRFFAVRPEGSVSTLKIQRTERGDSAVYLCASSLISTDTQYFGPGTRLTVL.

The chain recombines TRBV5-1 with TRBJ1-2, with D perhaps TRBD1 (5 bases). CDR1 and CDR2 from the germline V gene are SGHRS and YFSETQ. The length of the CDR3 is 18 residues. With 4 bases removed from V and 4 bases from J, the gap between germline ends came to 26 bases. The CDR3 DNA follows: TGCGCCAGCAGCGTCGAAAATTCGGCTTGGGGACTCGCCTATGGCTACACCTTC. Its translation: CASSVENSAWGLAYGYTF.

The gene calls are TRBV11-2 and TRBJ1-2; weak D call: TRBD1 (6 bases). Trimming removed 6 bases at V and 7 bases at J, with 15 bases between. The germline V gene encodes CDR1 SGHAT and CDR2 FQNNGV. The CDR3 length is 13 residues. CDR3 residues: CASREEGGPGYTF. CDR3 bases: TGTGCCAGCAGGGAAGAGGGGGGGCCTGGCTACACCTTC.

The chain carries TRBV7-9 and TRBJ2-3, with unresolved D. This CDR3 comprises 13 residues. Trimming stripped 2 bases from V and 4 bases from J, with 7 bases between. The germline gives CDR1 SEHNR, CDR2 FQNEAQ (reference sequence). The CDR3 DNA follows: TGTGCCAGCAGCTTACTGAGCCCAGATACGCAGTATTTT. Its protein is CASSLLSPDTQYF.

The gene calls are TRBV27 and TRBJ2-7, with a possible D match to TRBD1 (6 bases). Germline-derived CDR1 and CDR2 are MNHEY and SMNVEV (reference sequence). V shed 2 bases and J shed 2 bases, with 10 bases lying between them. This CDR3 is 14 amino acids long. The DNA of the CDR3 is TGTGCCAGCAGTTTAGAGGCAGGGGCCTACGAGCAGTACTTC. Protein sequence: CASSLEAGAYEQYF.

V and J are TRBV25-1 and TRBJ1-5; TRBD1 aligns across 7 bases. The germline V gene encodes CDR1 MGHDK and CDR2 SYGVNS. The CDR3 is 16 amino acids. V lost 2 bases to trimming and J lost 0 bases; unmatched junction nucleotides: 4. In DNA, the CDR3 is TGTGCCAGCAGTGAAGGGACAGCTTATAGCAATCAGCCCCAGCATTTT. Its protein product is CASSEGTAYSNQPQHF.

V gene TRBV7-9 combines with J gene TRBJ1-4; D remains ambiguous. V was trimmed by 3 bases and J by 6 bases, leaving 17 bases between them. CDR3 size: 16 residues. Germline V gives CDR1 SEHNR, CDR2 FQNEAQ (reference sequence). CDR3 DNA: TGTGCCAGCAGCTTTCCCCGAGACTCGGAGGATGAAAAACTGTTTTTT. It specifies CASSFPRDSEDEKLFF.

This sequence joins TRBV5-1 and TRBJ2-1; weak D call: TRBD1 (6 bases). The CDR3 loop spans 15 amino acids. The V gene's germline CDR1 is SGHRS and CDR2 YFSETQ. V was shortened by 4 bases and J by 0 bases, with 11 bases between the two germline ends. CDR3 sequence (DNA): TGCGCCAGCAGCCCGGACAGTTTCTCCTACAATGAGCAGTTCTTC. Its translation is CASSPDSFSYNEQFF.

The chain joins TRBV7-9 to TRBJ1-5, with 11 nucleotides matching TRBD1. The CDR3 sequence is 15 residues long. The germline V gene encodes CDR1 SEHNR and CDR2 FQNEAQ (reference sequence). The ends lost 4 bases at V and 4 bases at J; junction bases unmatched: 3. Written as DNA, the CDR3 is TGTGCCAGCAGCTCGGGACAGGGGGAAAATCAGCCCCAGCATTTT. Translating it yields CASSSGQGENQPQHF.

This sequence joins TRBV30 and TRBJ2-3; 10 bases line up with TRBD2. After removal of 4 bases from V and 2 bases from J, the junction contained 9 bases not matched to a gene. This CDR3 has 16 amino acids. Germline V CDR1 and CDR2: GTSNPN, SVGIG (reference sequence). As DNA, the CDR3 is TGTGCCTGGACTATCGGACTAGCGGACTTCACAGATACGCAGTATTTT. It translates to CAWTIGLADFTDTQYF.

The chain combines TRBV7-3 with TRBJ2-1; the match to TRBD2 covers 10 bases. The CDR3 is 17 residues long. Germline V lookup: CDR1 SGHTA, CDR2 FQGTGA. With V trimmed by 2 bases and J by 4 bases, 8 bases remained unmatched. CDR3 protein: CASSLGLAGENYNEQFF. The CDR3 DNA is TGTGCCAGCAGCTTAGGTCTAGCGGGAGAGAATTACAATGAGCAGTTCTTC. Supplemented by reference TRBV7-3 and TRBJ2-1, the full variable domain reads GAGVSQTPSNKVTEKGKYVELRCDPISGHTALYWYRQSLGQGPEFLIYFQGTGAADDSGLPNDRFFAVRPEGSVSTLKIQRTERGDSAVYLCASSLGLAGENYNEQFFGPGTRLTVL.

This rearrangement joins TRBV28 to TRBJ1-5, with 7 bases fitting TRBD1. CDR3 length equals 14 residues. Germline values: CDR1 MDHEN, CDR2 SYDVKM. V was pared by 10 bases and J by 6 bases, with 12 bases of the junction left unmatched. CDR3 amino acids: CAIKTTGATQPQHF. As DNA, the CDR3 is TGTGCCATCAAAACTACAGGGGCCACTCAGCCCCAGCATTTT.

V and J are TRBV7-9 and TRBJ2-3, with 9 bases aligning to TRBD2. The V segment lost 5 bases and the J segment 3 bases; nucleotides outside the gene matches: 9. The CDR3 consists of 16 residues. The germline gives CDR1 SEHNR, CDR2 FQNEAQ (reference sequence). Written as DNA, the CDR3 is TGTGCCAGCAGCCCCCGCGGGGGGGCGGGAACAGATACGCAGTATTTT. This sequence encodes CASSPRGGAGTDTQYF.

The rearrangement joins TRBV7-9 to TRBJ2-1; 10 bases map to TRBD2. The germline V gene has CDR1 SEHNR and CDR2 FQNEAQ (reference sequence). The J segment lost 8 bases and the V segment lost 4 bases, leaving 14 bases of the junction unmatched. CDR3 size: 17 residues. The CDR3 DNA reads TGTGCCAGCAGCTCCCACCGGGAGCGGGGGGGCGAGGATGAGCAGTTCTTC. Its protein product is CASSSHRERGGEDEQFF.

This clone counts as medium-sized. The genes are TRBV19 and TRBJ2-7; 11 bases agree with TRBD2. CDR3 length: 15 amino acids. Per germline, CDR1 LNHDA and CDR2 SQIVND (reference sequence). V trimming: 10 bases; J trimming: 2 bases; junction bases outside the gene matches: 10. The DNA for the CDR3 is TGTGCCAACTCCACTGGGACTAGCGGTACCTACGAGCAGTACTTC. Protein sequence: CANSTGTSGTYEQYF. The full variable domain, with the rest looked up from reference TRBV19 and TRBJ2-7, is DGGITQSPKYLFRKEGQNVTLSCEQNLNHDAMYWYRQDPGQGLRLIYYSQIVNDFQKGDIAEGYSVSREKKESFPLTVTSAQKNPTAFYLCANSTGTSGTYEQYFGPGTRLTVT.

V and J are TRBV5-1 and TRBJ2-7; tentatively, D is TRBD1 (5 bases). Germline CDR1 SGHRS, CDR2 YFSETQ. The CDR3 length is 13 residues. Deletions cut 0 bases from V and 3 bases from J, with 7 bases between. For the CDR3, the DNA is TGCGCCAGCAGCTTGGGACAGAGCTACGAGCAGTACTTC. It yields the protein CASSLGQSYEQYF.

The chain uses TRBV2 and TRBJ1-1; 11 bases match TRBD1. Looked up from germline, CDR1 is SNHLY and CDR2 is FYNNEI. The CDR3 has 13 residues. The J segment lost 8 bases and the V segment lost 5 bases, leaving 4 bases of the junction unmatched. CDR3 in DNA: TGTGCCAGCAGTTGGACAGGGGGCAGGGAAGCTTTCTTT. Amino acids: CASSWTGGREAFF.

CDR3 loop: CASSLDQGGNEDDEQYF. CDR3 nucleotides: TGTGCCAGCAGCTTAGACCAGGGCGGGAACGAAGACGACGAGCAGTACTTC. V usage is TRBV7-9 and J usage is TRBJ2-7; D is perhaps TRBD2 (6 bases). This CDR3 is built from 17 residues. Trimming stripped 1 base from V and 5 bases from J, with 21 bases between. Per the germline V gene, CDR1 is SEHNR and CDR2 is FQNEAQ (reference sequence).

The chain joins TRBV10-2 to TRBJ2-1; 16 positions agree with TRBD2. The CDR3 length is 16 residues. Germline V CDR1 and CDR2: WSHSY, SAAADI. Trimming took 1 base from V and 10 from J; bases not matched to a gene: 4. The CDR3 coding sequence is TGCGCCAGCAGTGAGTACGGGACTAGCGGGAGGGCGGAGCAGTTCTTC. Its translation: CASSEYGTSGRAEQFF.

This chain uses TRBV5-6 with TRBJ1-4; 9 bases map to TRBD1. The CDR3 is 12 residues long. Germline V gene sequence: CDR1 SGHDT, CDR2 YYEEEE. V gave up 4 bases and J gave up 8 bases; unmatched junction bases: 0. The CDR3 region is CASSGTGEKLFF. The DNA of the CDR3 is TGTGCCAGCAGCGGGACAGGGGAAAAACTGTTTTTT.

V usage is TRBV5-1 and J usage is TRBJ2-1; a weak D match, TRBD1 (7 bases). CDR1 and CDR2 (germline): SGHRS, YFSETQ. V lost 6 bases and J lost 5, with 27 bases in between. The CDR3 extends over 18 amino acids. CDR3 region: CASNWDTTGRDVDNEQFF. The CDR3 nucleotides read TGCGCCAGCAATTGGGACACGACAGGGCGGGACGTCGACAATGAGCAGTTCTTC.

Turning to this clone: A far more abundant clone sits one base away, making this likely a read error. This chain connects TRBV5-1 to TRBJ2-7; no definite D call. V was trimmed by 0 bases and J by 5 bases, leaving 9 bases between them. Germline-derived CDR1 and CDR2 are SGHRS and YFSETQ. This CDR3 spans 13 amino acids. Written as DNA, the CDR3 is TGCGCCAGCAGCTTGGAGATGGGCCACGAGCAGTACTTC. This encodes CASSLEMGHEQYF.

V and J are TRBV28 and TRBJ1-5; perhaps TRBD1 as D (5 bases). V lost 5 bases and J lost 1, with 12 bases in between. The V gene's germline CDR1 is MDHEN and CDR2 SYDVKM. CDR3 length: 15 residues. The CDR3 bases are TGTGCCAGCAGTAGACTCTGGGACAGCAATCAGCCCCAGCATTTT. Translation gives CASSRLWDSNQPQHF.

This rearrangement joins TRBV15 to TRBJ2-5; 9 nucleotides match TRBD1. The CDR3 loop spans 17 amino acids. Per germline, CDR1 LNHNV and CDR2 YYDKDF (reference sequence). J gave up 4 bases and V 0 bases, and 9 bases lay outside the gene matches. CDR3 DNA sequence: TGTGCCACCAGCAGAGATTGGGCAACAGGGGGCGGAGAGACCCAGTACTTC. It specifies CATSRDWATGGGETQYF. Together with reference TRBV15 and TRBJ2-5, the CDR3 gives the full variable domain: DAMVIQNPRYQVTQFGKPVTLSCSQTLNHNVMYWYQQKSSQAPKLLFHYYDKDFNNEADTPDNFQSRRPNTSFCFLDIRSPGLGDTAMYLCATSRDWATGGGETQYFGPGTRLLVL.

The V gene is TRBV27, the J gene TRBJ2-7; D possibly corresponds to TRBD1 (6 bases). This CDR3 spans 13 amino acids. Trimming left V 2 bases short and J 4 bases short, with 9 bases between. From germline, CDR1 is MNHEY and CDR2 SMNVEV (reference sequence). CDR3 in amino acids: CASSLNGQYEQYF. CDR3 nucleotides: TGTGCCAGCAGTTTAAATGGACAGTACGAGCAGTACTTC.

The rearrangement uses TRBV5-1 and TRBJ2-1, with 8 bases fitting TRBD2. From germline, CDR1 is SGHRS and CDR2 YFSETQ. V was pared by 4 bases and J by 8 bases, with 8 bases of the junction left unmatched. CDR3 size: 14 residues. The CDR3 coding sequence is TGCGCCAGCAGCCCCCGGGGGGGGGCTGATGAGCAGTTCTTC. Translating gives CASSPRGGADEQFF.

This sequence joins TRBV2 and TRBJ1-1; 11 nucleotides agree with TRBD1. V trimming: 8 bases; J trimming: 3 bases; junction bases outside the gene matches: 8. This CDR3 region has 15 residues. Germline V gene data show CDR1 as SNHLY and CDR2 as FYNNEI. This chain's CDR3 is CASADRGLRDTEAFF. CDR3 in DNA: TGTGCCAGCGCGGACAGGGGGCTTAGGGACACTGAAGCTTTCTTT.

This chain links TRBV6-1 with TRBJ2-7; 8 bases fit TRBD1. The V and J ends lost 6 bases and 6 bases, in that order; junction bases with no gene match: 7. Germline V gene data show CDR1 as MNHNS and CDR2 as SASEGT. The CDR3 is 13 amino acids. The CDR3 here is CASRTGVSAEQYF. As DNA, the CDR3 is TGTGCCAGCAGGACAGGGGTTTCCGCCGAGCAGTACTTC.

The genes are TRBV6-5 and TRBJ1-5; D is uncertain. The CDR3 has 15 amino acids. Deletions cut 2 bases from V and 1 base from J, with 9 bases between. Germline V gene data show CDR1 as MNHEY and CDR2 as SVGAGI. The CDR3 loop reads CASSYNTESNQPQHF. CDR3 sequence (DNA): TGTGCCAGCAGTTACAATACAGAGAGCAATCAGCCCCAGCATTTT.

This clone was seen a handful of times. V and J are TRBV12-5 and TRBJ1-1; 8 nucleotides line up with TRBD1. J was trimmed by 0 bases and V by 0 bases; bases with no gene match: 3. The germline V gene has CDR1 LGHNT and CDR2 FRNRAP. The CDR3 loop spans 16 amino acids. DNA for the CDR3: TGTGCTAGTGGTTTGGTTGGACAGGGAATGAACACTGAAGCTTTCTTT. It codes for CASGLVGQGMNTEAFF. Supplemented by reference TRBV12-5 and TRBJ1-1, the full variable domain reads DARVTQTPRHKVTEMGQEVTMRCQPILGHNTVFWYRQTMMQGLELLAYFRNRAPLDDSGMPKDRFSAEMPDATLATLKIQPSEPRDSAVYFCASGLVGQGMNTEAFFGQGTRLTVV.

The chain couples TRBV6-5 to TRBJ1-1, with D unresolved. Between the trimmed V and J ends, which lost 3 bases and 3 bases, there was a span of 11 bases. Germline V lookup: CDR1 MNHEY, CDR2 SVGAGI. This CDR3 comprises 14 residues. The CDR3 region is CASSYYSAHTEAFF. The CDR3 bases are TGTGCCAGCAGTTATTATTCAGCCCACACTGAAGCTTTCTTT.